These 15 T cell receptor beta chains were all obtained from the same sample, sequenced in a study of blood T cell repertoires in COVID-19. The data were produced by immunoSEQ multiplex PCR, yet TCRdb's version contains in-frame clones alone and is incomplete. The sample has about 66,000 clones, about 86% seen once. The specimen sequenced was peripheral blood. The source is a man over 45 with active COVID-19.

This clone was recorded only once. This chain links TRBV18 with TRBJ2-1; TRBD2 matches 8 bases. V was pared by 3 bases and J by 2 bases, with 9 bases of the junction left unmatched. CDR1 is KGHSH and CDR2 is LQKENI in the germline V gene. The CDR3 is 17 residues long. The CDR3 spells CASSPSVLAGTYNEQFF. The CDR3 DNA is TGTGCCAGCTCACCCTCAGTGCTAGCGGGCACCTACAATGAGCAGTTCTTC.

The chain combines TRBV4-2 with TRBJ2-1; TRBD1 matches at 11 bases. From germline, CDR1 is LGHNA and CDR2 YNFKEQ. J lost 4 bases, V lost 4 bases, and 6 bases had no gene match. The CDR3 consists of 16 residues. CDR3 in DNA: TGTGCCAGCAGCCCGGGGACAGGGGGACTTTACAATGAGCAGTTCTTC. Amino acid sequence: CASSPGTGGLYNEQFF.

The rearrangement links TRBV28 to TRBJ1-1; tentatively, D is TRBD1 (5 bases). Germline-derived CDR1 and CDR2 are MDHEN and SYDVKM. Trimming pared 7 bases from V and 0 bases from J, leaving 12 bases between. This CDR3 is 14 amino acids long. CDR3 in DNA: TGTGCCAGCACCAGGGATGATTTGAACACTGAAGCTTTCTTT. This sequence encodes CASTRDDLNTEAFF.

This rearrangement joins TRBV30 to TRBJ2-2, with TRBD1 matching 10 bases. This CDR3 comprises 19 residues. V lost 1 base to trimming and J lost 5 bases; unmatched junction nucleotides: 16. Germline-derived CDR1 and CDR2 are GTSNPN and SVGIG (reference sequence). The CDR3 nucleotides read TGTGCCTGGAGTGCACTGTTCCCCTCCGGGACAGGGGTAACCGGGGAGCTGTTTTTT. This encodes CAWSALFPSGTGVTGELFF. Full variable domain (rest looked up from reference TRBV30 and TRBJ2-2): SQTIHQWPATLVQPVGSPLSLECTVEGTSNPNLYWYRQAAGRGLQLLFYSVGIGQISSEVPQNLSASRPQDRQFILSSKKLLLSDSGFYLCAWSALFPSGTGVTGELFFGEGSRLTVL.

The chain recombines TRBV28 with TRBJ2-7; 11 bases fit TRBD2. This CDR3 region has 15 residues. With V trimmed by 5 bases and J by 7 bases, 10 bases remained unmatched. The germline V gene encodes CDR1 MDHEN and CDR2 SYDVKM. The DNA for the CDR3 is TGTGCCAGCAGTCTCCGGACTAGCGGGTCAGGTGAGCAGTACGTC. Translated: CASSLRTSGSGEQYV.

The chain uses TRBV14 and TRBJ2-2; D is perhaps TRBD1 (5 bases). This CDR3 region has 15 residues. Trimming removed 4 bases from V and 4 bases from J, with 13 bases in between. Germline-derived CDR1 and CDR2 are SGHDN and FVKESK. In DNA form, the CDR3 reads TGTGCCAGCAGCCCCGCCAGGGTGGGCACCGGGGAGCTGTTTTTT. It encodes CASSPARVGTGELFF.

This clone was counted a single time. The chain has TRBV4-2 and TRBJ2-1; 10 nucleotides line up with TRBD2. This CDR3 is built from 16 residues. The V gene's germline CDR1 is LGHNA and CDR2 YNFKEQ. V was pared by 1 base and J by 6 bases, with 6 bases of the junction left unmatched. The CDR3 coding sequence is TGTGCCAGCAGCCAAGGAGCGGGGGGGCCACCCAATGAGCAGTTCTTC. Its translation: CASSQGAGGPPNEQFF.

V usage is TRBV7-2 and J usage is TRBJ2-3; 7 nucleotides match TRBD2. The CDR3 is 15 residues long. The germline V gene has CDR1 SGHTA and CDR2 FQGNSA. The V gene end was trimmed by 3 bases and the J gene end by 3 bases; junction bases not matched to a gene: 6. The CDR3, as DNA: TGTGCCAGCAGCTTCGGGAACGGGAGGACAGATACGCAGTATTTT. This codes for CASSFGNGRTDTQYF.

The rearrangement links TRBV2 to TRBJ1-2; 11 bases line up with TRBD1. V lost 7 bases to trimming and J lost 8 bases; unmatched junction nucleotides: 15. Germline CDR1 reads SNHLY; CDR2 reads FYNNEI. The CDR3 is 16 residues long. The CDR3 region has the DNA TGTGCCAGCACTACGGACAGGGGGCGCGGTACTAACGGCTACACCTTC. It specifies CASTTDRGRGTNGYTF.

Concerning this clone: The junction differs from germline at one of its ends, possibly a read error. The chain is built from TRBV25-1 and TRBJ2-3, with TRBD2 as a possible D gene (6 bases). The CDR3 is 14 amino acids. The V gene's germline CDR1 is MGHDK and CDR2 SYGVNS. The CDR3 spells CASRETGGTDTQYF. In nucleotides, the CDR3 is TGTGCCAGCCGTGAGACGGGGGGCACAGATACGCAGTATTTT.

The chain joins TRBV7-9 to TRBJ1-1, with D unresolved. The CDR3 runs 15 residues. Deletions cut 5 bases from V and 2 bases from J, with 15 bases between. Per the germline V gene, CDR1 is SEHNR and CDR2 is FQNEAQ (reference sequence). CDR3 in amino acids: CASSPFVSVNTEAFF. CDR3 nucleotide sequence: TGTGCCAGCAGCCCCTTCGTTTCAGTCAACACTGAAGCTTTCTTT.

CDR3 nucleotide sequence: TGCGCCAGCAGCCCCGGGGGGACGTCGGCCTACGAGCAGTACGTC. It translates to CASSPGGTSAYEQYV. The rearrangement joins TRBV5-1 to TRBJ2-7; the match to TRBD2 covers 7 bases. Germline V gene lookup returns CDR1 SGHRS and CDR2 YFSETQ. The CDR3 totals 15 residues. V gave up 4 bases and J gave up 2 bases; unmatched junction bases: 9.

The chain uses TRBV7-9 and TRBJ2-1, with D hard to call. Germline lookup yields CDR1 SEHNR and CDR2 FQNEAQ (reference sequence). This CDR3 comprises 15 residues. The V gene lost 5 bases and the J gene lost 2 bases, with 13 bases spanning the gap. As DNA, the CDR3 is TGTGCCAGCAGCCCCGACAAGCACCCCTACAATGAGCAGTTCTTC. Translating it yields CASSPDKHPYNEQFF.

This chain uses TRBV11-2 with TRBJ2-5; 8 bases match TRBD2. The V and J ends lost 7 bases and 3 bases, in that order; junction bases with no gene match: 7. Germline loops: CDR1 SGHAT, CDR2 FQNNGV. The CDR3 has 14 residues. The CDR3 reads CASTPRLAKETQYF. CDR3 DNA sequence: TGTGCCAGCACCCCTCGACTAGCGAAAGAGACCCAGTACTTC.

The chain uses TRBV5-5 and TRBJ2-3; TRBD2 matches at 10 bases. Trimming took 1 base from V and 2 from J; bases not matched to a gene: 10. CDR1 and CDR2 from the germline V gene are SGHKS and YYEKEE (reference sequence). This CDR3 has 18 amino acids. In DNA form, the CDR3 reads TGTGCCAGCAGCTTGCTGAGCGGGGGGGCTGGTTTCACAGATACGCAGTATTTT. Its protein is CASSLLSGGAGFTDTQYF.